The clone carrying this T cell receptor beta chain appeared many times. The antigen remains undetermined. Sample-barcoded 5' priming and a J-beta primer mix drove a second PCR of roughly 6 to 12 cycles. Through a template-switch adaptor with 12 random nucleotides, each cDNA molecule received a tag. TCRdb passed the 5' RACE reads through MiXCR, listing each CDR3 protein once. The data show roughly 1,700,000 distinct CDR3 sequences, under 30% seen once. V trimming: 5 bases; J trimming: 3 bases; junction bases outside the gene matches: 7. CDR3 length equals 14 residues. CDR1 SGHTA and CDR2 FQGNSA come from the germline V gene. This sample stems from a study of blood T cells in healthy people across ages. General study results and limits: Diversity was higher, and naive CD4+ cells more numerous, in long-lived donors than in aged donors.

The rearrangement joins TRBV7-2 to TRBJ2-7, with 7 bases fitting TRBD1. The receptor was isolated from a woman aged 25 to 39 in good health. Sequenced: blood. For the CDR3, the DNA is TGTGCCAGCAGCCAAACCGGGACAGACTACGAGCAGTACTTC. Amino acid sequence: CASSQTGTDYEQYF.